Listed below are T cell receptor beta chains from one sample, sequenced in a study of identical twins. TCRdb re-analysed the 5' RACE reads in MiXCR, keeping a single row per CDR3 protein. The data contain approximately 630,000 distinct CDR3 sequences, about 7% of them singletons. The same sample was also studied in work on yellow fever vaccine responses in identical twins.

The source material was PBMCs. Receptors were obtained from a woman in her late teens or twenties in good health. Both conserved end residues are part of each CDR3. A D gene is named only where the DNA matches it firmly. A clone size is listed for some rows: how often the clone was seen (once, few, many), or a class if it is expanded.

J	size	D	V	CDR3	DNA
TRBJ1-5	-	-	TRBV28	CASSLPGQISNQPQHF	TGTGCCAGCAGTTTACCCGGACAGATTAGCAATCAGCCCCAGCATTTT
TRBJ1-6	few	-	TRBV3-1	CASSQPTVSYNSPLHF	TGTGCCAGCAGCCAACCGACAGTCTCCTATAATTCACCCCTCCACTTT
TRBJ2-6	few	-	TRBV10-3	CAISISSVSGANVLTF	TGTGCCATCAGTATCTCTAGCGTCTCTGGGGCCAACGTCCTGACTTTC
TRBJ1-1	-	-	TRBV4-2	CASSPRPSGLDTEAFF	TGTGCCAGCAGCCCCCGTCCATCCGGTCTGGACACTGAAGCTTTCTTT
TRBJ2-6	-	-	TRBV7-9	CASSLVMSGANVLTF	TGTGCCAGCAGCTTAGTGATGTCGGGGGCCAACGTCCTGACTTTC
TRBJ1-5	many	-	TRBV28	CASSRYSGGTQHF	TGTGCCAGCAGTCGATACTCGGGGGGGACCCAGCATTTT
TRBJ2-1	many	-	TRBV29-1	CSVAHSSYNEQFF	TGCAGCGTTGCGCATTCCTCCTACAATGAGCAGTTCTTC
TRBJ2-3	few	-	TRBV20-1	CSARASSTDTQYF	TGCAGTGCTAGAGCTTCGTCTACAGATACGCAGTATTTT
TRBJ1-5	many	-	TRBV7-9	CASSPPDQPQHF	TGTGCCAGCAGCCCGCCGGATCAGCCCCAGCATTTT
TRBJ2-5	-	-	TRBV10-2	CASSKTGGGETQYF	TGCGCCAGCAGCAAGACAGGAGGGGGAGAGACCCAGTACTTC
TRBJ2-1	many	-	TRBV7-6	CASSLGGARWNEQFF	TGTGCCAGCAGTTTAGGGGGGGCTCGGTGGAATGAGCAGTTCTTC
TRBJ2-3	many	-	TRBV12-3/TRBV12-4	CASRTLGSNADTQYF	TGTGCCAGCAGGACCCTGGGTAGCAACGCAGATACGCAGTATTTT
TRBJ2-7	-	-	TRBV14	CASQLSRAYEQYF	TGTGCCAGCCAGCTTTCCCGGGCCTACGAGCAGTACTTC
TRBJ2-3	-	-	TRBV12-3/TRBV12-4	CASNCPDGRTDTQYF	TGTGCCAGCAATTGCCCCGACGGACGCACAGATACGCAGTATTTT
TRBJ2-1	many	-	TRBV27	CASSLLGGYNEQFF	TGTGCCAGCAGTTTACTGGGCGGGTACAATGAGCAGTTCTTC
TRBJ2-7	many	-	TRBV6-1	CASSPPTIPDEQYF	TGTGCCAGCAGCCCACCCACTATCCCCGACGAGCAGTACTTC
TRBJ2-7	many	TRBD1	TRBV28	CASRRDRGTYEQYF	TGTGCCAGCAGACGGGACAGGGGCACTTACGAGCAGTACTTC
TRBJ2-1	many	-	TRBV29-1	CSVDYGGQYNEQFF	TGCAGCGTTGATTATGGAGGTCAGTACAATGAGCAGTTCTTC
TRBJ1-1	few	TRBD1	TRBV12-3/TRBV12-4	CASRNRGSKDTEAFF	TGTGCCAGCAGAAACAGGGGCTCAAAGGACACTGAAGCTTTCTTT
TRBJ2-7	few	TRBD1	TRBV4-2	CASSQVEDGTGREQYF	TGTGCCAGCAGCCAAGTCGAGGACGGGACAGGGCGCGAGCAGTACTTC
TRBJ2-5	-	-	TRBV28	CASRDSTRGEETQYF	TGTGCCAGCAGGGACTCTACGCGCGGGGAAGAGACCCAGTACTTC
TRBJ2-7	-	TRBD2	TRBV27	CASWGTRGEQYF	TGTGCCAGCTGGGGGACTAGGGGCGAGCAGTACTTC
TRBJ1-5	-	-	TRBV9	CASSEGVVSNQPQHF	TGTGCCAGCAGCGAGGGGGTTGTAAGCAATCAGCCCCAGCATTTT
TRBJ2-5	-	TRBD1	TRBV6-5	CASSFLRTGTELETQYF	TGTGCCAGCAGTTTCCTCCGGACAGGGACCGAATTGGAGACCCAGTACTTC
TRBJ2-1	many	-	TRBV20-1	CSARRQINEQFF	TGCAGTGCTAGACGACAGATCAATGAGCAGTTCTTC
TRBJ2-1	-	-	TRBV21-1	CASSPPGAGPYNEQFF	TGTGCCAGCAGCCCCCCCGGGGCCGGTCCCTACAATGAGCAGTTCTTC
TRBJ2-7	few	TRBD2	TRBV2	CASSRAGGIGEQYF	TGTGCCAGCAGCAGAGCGGGAGGGATTGGCGAGCAGTACTTC
TRBJ1-2	many	-	TRBV5-1	CASSWMTGGNYGYTF	TGCGCCAGCAGCTGGATGACAGGAGGGAACTATGGCTACACCTTC
TRBJ2-3	-	-	TRBV7-9	CASSLDLTRPDTQYF	TGTGCCAGCAGCTTGGACCTTACTAGACCAGATACGCAGTATTTT
TRBJ2-7	many	TRBD2	TRBV7-8	CASSSLGLAGSYEQYF	TGTGCCAGCAGCTCCCTCGGACTAGCGGGATCCTACGAGCAGTACTTC
TRBJ1-3	-	TRBD1	TRBV20-1	CSARDPRQGARNTIYF	TGCAGTGCTAGAGATCCCCGCCAGGGGGCTCGAAACACCATATATTTT
TRBJ2-2	many	TRBD2	TRBV5-1	CASSLEPTSGSGELFF	TGCGCCAGCAGCTTGGAACCTACTAGCGGAAGCGGGGAGCTGTTTTTT
TRBJ2-7	few	TRBD2	TRBV10-3	CAISRTSGKPTYEQYF	TGTGCCATCAGTCGGACTAGCGGGAAGCCCACCTACGAGCAGTACTTC
TRBJ2-1	-	-	TRBV11-3	CASSPALNEQFF	TGTGCCAGCAGCCCAGCACTCAATGAGCAGTTCTTC
TRBJ2-1	many	TRBD1	TRBV6-2/TRBV6-3	CASSYPFGDREVGYEQFF	TGTGCCAGCAGTTACCCCTTCGGGGACAGGGAGGTTGGATATGAGCAGTTCTTC
TRBJ1-1	-	TRBD1	TRBV15	CATSGGENTEAFF	TGTGCCACCTCAGGGGGCGAGAACACTGAAGCTTTCTTT
TRBJ2-1	-	-	TRBV3-1	CASSQAWVGSYNEQFF	TGTGCCAGCAGCCAAGCCTGGGTAGGGTCCTACAATGAGCAGTTCTTC
TRBJ2-5	-	-	TRBV29-1	CSVVSSRETQYF	TGCAGCGTTGTCTCTAGTCGGGAGACCCAGTACTTC
TRBJ1-5	few	-	TRBV6-1	CASSVGDGLYNQPQHF	TGTGCCAGCAGTGTAGGGGACGGATTGTACAATCAGCCCCAGCATTTT